This TCR beta chain was observed in a study of cytomegalovirus exposure and HLA in healthy donors. Overall study context: The same platform used for the 666 first-cohort repertoires was also used for the 120 validation repertoires, as a later analysis reported.

As to this clone: The antigen is undetermined.

Broader study findings: It was confirmed in vitro that a few of the CMV-associated chains were specific for CMV antigens. Within the approximately 120 validation repertoires, first-cohort TCR clusters tended to co-occur, according to a later analysis. The study labeled under 200 TCR beta chains cytomegalovirus-associated.

Sequencing used immunoSEQ multiplex PCR; TCRdb keeps in-frame clones, though not all of them. The repertoire includes more than 150,000 clones, 88% of them detected once, and 2.5% to 3% sits in the top ten. This CDR3 comprises 14 residues. V was cut by 4 bases and J by 1 base, with 7 bases left in between. Germline V gene lookup returns CDR1 LNHDA and CDR2 SQIVND (reference sequence). V is TRBV19 and J is TRBJ2-2; a weak D match, TRBD2 (6 bases). The source is a man between 18 and 29 years old in good health and CMV-seronegative. Sample: PBMCs. The CDR3 is CASSTGGNTGELFF. DNA of the CDR3: TGTGCCAGTAGTACCGGGGGGAACACCGGGGAGCTGTTTTTT.